The 2 T cell receptor beta chains below come from one sample, sequenced in a study of T cell responses to AZD1222 COVID-19 vaccine. Using immunoSEQ multiplex PCR, the repertoire was profiled, and TCRdb retains in-frame clones only, with some absent. The sample lists 100,000 to 150,000 clones; roughly 90% were seen once. The sequencing used peripheral blood, collected on day 0 of AZD1222 vaccination. The receptor source for this set is an adult in good health.

This sequence joins TRBV6-5 and TRBJ1-5; no reliable D call. The CDR3 runs to 13 residues. Germline loops: CDR1 MNHEY, CDR2 SVGAGI. With 6 bases removed from V and 4 bases from J, the gap between germline ends came to 10 bases. In DNA form, the CDR3 reads TGTGCCAGCAGCGCCTCGAGGAATCAGCCCCAGCATTTT. Residues: CASSASRNQPQHF.

This rearrangement joins TRBV30 to TRBJ1-2; TRBD1 is a possible D gene (5 bases). V lost 4 bases, J lost 1 base, and 16 bases lay in between. CDR1 and CDR2 from the germline V gene are GTSNPN and SVGIG (reference sequence). The CDR3 is 15 amino acids. The CDR3 loop reads CAWIKRGGFNYGYTF. Written as DNA, the CDR3 is TGTGCCTGGATCAAACGGGGGGGATTTAACTATGGCTACACCTTC. Drawing the rest from reference TRBV30 and TRBJ1-2, the complete variable domain is SQTIHQWPATLVQPVGSPLSLECTVEGTSNPNLYWYRQAAGRGLQLLFYSVGIGQISSEVPQNLSASRPQDRQFILSSKKLLLSDSGFYLCAWIKRGGFNYGYTFGSGTRLTVV.